These 27 T cell receptor beta chains came from one sample sequenced in a study of blood T cell repertoires in COVID-19. Data came from immunoSEQ multiplex PCR; TCRdb stores just in-frame clones and leaves some out. This sample carries 250,000 to 300,000 clones, approximately 90% of them seen once, and the ten largest clones take over 2%. The sample taken for sequencing was peripheral blood. Source of these receptors: a woman aged 30 to 39 with COVID-19, enrolled during active disease.

The chain links TRBV25-1 to TRBJ1-2, with 10 bases aligning to TRBD1. J lost 5 bases, V lost 8 bases, and 14 bases had no gene match. This CDR3 spans 16 amino acids. Germline V lookup: CDR1 MGHDK, CDR2 SYGVNS. CDR3 DNA sequence: TGTGCCAGCGGATACGTCCGGGACAGGGGAGGATATGGCTACACCTTC. It codes for CASGYVRDRGGYGYTF.

The chain carries TRBV18 and TRBJ1-1; the match to TRBD1 covers 7 bases. The CDR3 has 14 residues. Germline V gene data show CDR1 as KGHSH and CDR2 as LQKENI. Germline trimming cut 5 bases from V and 1 base from J; bases unmatched to any gene: 4. CDR3 sequence (DNA): TGTGCCAGCTCAAGGGACAGCAAGAACACTGAAGCTTTCTTT. Residues: CASSRDSKNTEAFF.

The chain couples TRBV5-1 to TRBJ2-7; 11 bases agree with TRBD2. Trimming at V came to 3 bases and at J to 0 bases, leaving 11 bases not matched to a gene. Germline V gives CDR1 SGHRS, CDR2 YFSETQ. CDR3 length: 18 residues. The CDR3, as DNA: TGCGCCAGCAGCTCCCTAGCGGGAGGATTCTCCCGCTCCTACGAGCAGTACTTC. This gives the protein CASSSLAGGFSRSYEQYF.

The rearrangement links TRBV11-2 to TRBJ1-5; 9 nucleotides line up with TRBD1. Germline assignment: CDR1 SGHAT and CDR2 FQNNGV. The CDR3 has 16 amino acids. Trimming took 5 bases from V and 0 from J; bases not matched to a gene: 5. The CDR3 nucleotides read TGTGCCAGCAGCCCTAGGGGACAGGGTAGCAATCAGCCCCAGCATTTT. Translation gives CASSPRGQGSNQPQHF.

The chain joins TRBV3-1 (or the pseudogene TRBV3-2) to TRBJ2-5; D gene unclear. Germline CDR1 is LGHDT and CDR2 is YNNKEL (reference sequence). CDR3 length: 14 amino acids. V dropped 3 bases and J dropped 5 bases, with 13 bases sitting between them. Written as DNA, the CDR3 is TGTGCCAGCAGCCACCCTCGGCGGCGGGAGACCCAGTACTTC. This gives the protein CASSHPRRRETQYF.

The rearrangement uses TRBV28 and TRBJ1-1, with a weak D call TRBD1 (6 bases). V was pared by 6 bases and J by 0 bases, with 14 bases between. This CDR3 region has 15 residues. Germline values: CDR1 MDHEN, CDR2 SYDVKM. Written as DNA, the CDR3 is TGTGCCAGCAGCCCCCTACAGGGATTGAACACTGAAGCTTTCTTT. The encoded protein is CASSPLQGLNTEAFF.

The chain couples TRBV7-6 to TRBJ1-1; D possibly corresponds to TRBD1 (6 bases). Germline-derived CDR1 and CDR2 are SGHVS and FNYEAQ. Trimming took off 4 bases at V and 1 base at J, with 7 bases between the two ends. CDR3 length: 13 amino acids. CDR3 in DNA: TGTGCCAGCAGCTACAGGGAGAACACTGAAGCTTTCTTT. It is translated as CASSYRENTEAFF.

This sequence joins TRBV30 and TRBJ1-1; possibly TRBD1 for D (5 bases). Germline assignment: CDR1 GTSNPN and CDR2 SVGIG (reference sequence). The CDR3 totals 14 residues. V was pared by 3 bases and J by 4 bases, with 15 bases between. CDR3 sequence reads: CAWRGGGKSTEAFF. CDR3 DNA sequence: TGTGCCTGGAGGGGGGGAGGGAAAAGCACTGAAGCTTTCTTT.

The chain links TRBV7-2 to TRBJ1-1, with a possible D match to TRBD1 (5 bases). CDR1 and CDR2 (germline): SGHTA, FQGNSA. CDR3 length equals 12 residues. The V end was cut by 6 bases, the J end by 11 bases, with 16 bases between. The CDR3 nucleotides read TGTGCCAGCAGTTCAGACGGGGGGACGGCTTTCTTT. It specifies CASSSDGGTAFF. The entire variable domain, with the rest obtained from reference TRBV7-2 and TRBJ1-1, is as follows: GAGVSQSPSNKVTEKGKDVELRCDPISGHTALYWYRQSLGQGLEFLIYFQGNSAPDKSGLPSDRFSAERTGGSVSTLTIQRTQQEDSAVYLCASSSDGGTAFFGQGTRLTVV.

This clone has just one count. The V and J genes are TRBV7-9 and TRBJ2-1; D may be TRBD1 (6 bases). CDR1 and CDR2 from the germline V gene are SEHNR and FQNEAQ (reference sequence). Trimming removed 1 base from V and 4 bases from J, with 8 bases in between. CDR3 size: 14 residues. Here the CDR3 reads CASSLGDNYNEQFF. CDR3 sequence (DNA): TGTGCCAGCAGCTTAGGGGACAATTACAATGAGCAGTTCTTC.

This chain links TRBV2 with TRBJ1-5, with a possible D match to TRBD1 (6 bases). Trimming cost V 5 bases and J 7 bases, with 15 bases left between them. This CDR3 spans 14 amino acids. Germline V CDR1 and CDR2: SNHLY, FYNNEI. The DNA of the CDR3 is TGTGCCAGCAGTCTTCGACAGGCCAACCAGCCCCAGCATTTT. As protein: CASSLRQANQPQHF. The full variable domain, its missing parts supplied by reference TRBV2 and TRBJ1-5, is EPEVTQTPSHQVTQMGQEVILRCVPISNHLYFYWYRQILGQKVEFLVSFYNNEISEKSEIFDDQFSVERPDGSNFTLKIRSTKLEDSAMYFCASSLRQANQPQHFGDGTRLSIL.

In its sample, this clone was seen once. This chain connects TRBV11-2 to TRBJ2-2; the D is unclear. The CDR3 extends over 14 amino acids. The V end was cut by 1 base, the J end by 3 bases, with 6 bases between. The germline gives CDR1 SGHAT, CDR2 FQNNGV. The CDR3 spells CASSLGHDTGELFF. CDR3 coding DNA: TGTGCCAGCAGCTTAGGTCATGACACCGGGGAGCTGTTTTTT.

The table lists this clone with a few counts. The chain carries TRBV19 and TRBJ1-6; the D gene is possibly TRBD1 (5 bases). The length of the CDR3 is 12 residues. Germline loops: CDR1 LNHDA, CDR2 SQIVND (reference sequence). Trimming removed 9 bases at V and 6 bases at J, with 9 bases between. In DNA, the CDR3 is TGTGCCAGCCAGGGTTTTAATTCACCCCTCCACTTT. Translated: CASQGFNSPLHF.

V is TRBV5-1 and J is TRBJ1-5, with TRBD1 matching over 8 bases. Germline trimming cut 4 bases from V and 6 bases from J; bases unmatched to any gene: 3. There are 13 residues in the CDR3. Germline CDR1 and CDR2: SGHRS and YFSETQ. CDR3 bases: TGCGCCAGCAGCCCCGGGACAGGTCAGCCCCAGCATTTT. It translates to CASSPGTGQPQHF. Full variable domain (missing parts from reference TRBV5-1 and TRBJ1-5): KAGVTQTPRYLIKTRGQQVTLSCSPISGHRSVSWYQQTPGQGLQFLFEYFSETQRNKGNFPGRFSGRQFSNSRSEMNVSTLELGDSALYLCASSPGTGQPQHFGDGTRLSIL.

The chain carries TRBV29-1 and TRBJ2-3, with 9 bases lining up with TRBD2. CDR3 length equals 15 residues. With 1 base clipped from V and 1 base from J, the junction kept 3 bases outside the gene matches. The germline CDR1 and CDR2 sequences are SQVTM and ANQGSEA. CDR3 nucleotides: TGCAGCGTTGAAGGACTAGCGGTTGGCACAGATACGCAGTATTTT. This gives the protein CSVEGLAVGTDTQYF.

The chain carries TRBV19 and TRBJ1-2; a weak D match, TRBD1 (5 bases). Trimming cost V 6 bases and J 4 bases, with 15 bases left between them. Looked up from germline, CDR1 is LNHDA and CDR2 is SQIVND (reference sequence). The CDR3 has 14 residues. The CDR3: CASSQGPEGYGYTF. CDR3 sequence (DNA): TGTGCCAGTAGCCAGGGACCGGAGGGCTATGGCTACACCTTC. Full variable domain (remainder filled in from reference TRBV19 and TRBJ1-2): DGGITQSPKYLFRKEGQNVTLSCEQNLNHDAMYWYRQDPGQGLRLIYYSQIVNDFQKGDIAEGYSVSREKKESFPLTVTSAQKNPTAFYLCASSQGPEGYGYTFGSGTRLTVV.

This clone was counted only a few times. The chain recombines TRBV10-1 with TRBJ2-5, with 7 bases fitting TRBD2. The CDR3 length is 15 residues. Germline V gene sequence: CDR1 WNHNN, CDR2 SYGVQD (reference sequence). The V and J ends lost 0 bases and 5 bases, in that order; junction bases with no gene match: 6. CDR3 nucleotides: TGCGCCAGCAGTGAGTCTGGGGGAGGGCGGGAGACCCAGTACTTC. Residues: CASSESGGGRETQYF.

This clone was detected only once. The rearrangement links TRBV6-6 to TRBJ1-2; 9 bases are shared with TRBD1. V gave up 6 bases and J gave up 4 bases; unmatched junction bases: 9. CDR1 and CDR2 (germline): MNHNY, SVGAGI (reference sequence). The CDR3 loop spans 15 amino acids. CDR3 DNA: TGTGCCAGCAGCCAAACAGGGGGCACAGGCTATGGCTACACCTTC. Its protein is CASSQTGGTGYGYTF.

The chain's CDR3 is CASSIGTAQPQHF. CDR3 DNA: TGTGCCAGCAGCATCGGGACTGCTCAGCCCCAGCATTTT. V gene TRBV5-6 combines with J gene TRBJ1-5, with D perhaps matching TRBD1 (5 bases). V shed 4 bases and J shed 6 bases, with 11 bases lying between them. The length of the CDR3 is 13 residues. Germline lookup yields CDR1 SGHDT and CDR2 YYEEEE. The variable domain in full, with the rest retrieved from reference TRBV5-6 and TRBJ1-5, is DAGVTQSPTHLIKTRGQQVTLRCSPKSGHDTVSWYQQALGQGPQFIFQYYEEEERQRGNFPDRFSGHQFPNYSSELNVNALLLGDSALYLCASSIGTAQPQHFGDGTRLSIL.

The CDR3 protein is CASSLAAGHMNTEAFF. CDR3 DNA: TGCGCCAGCAGCTTGGCCGCCGGACACATGAACACTGAAGCTTTCTTT. The chain carries TRBV5-1 and TRBJ1-1; maybe TRBD1 (5 bases). V was shortened by 0 bases and J by 0 bases, with 12 bases between the two germline ends. The CDR3 runs to 16 residues. In germline, CDR1 is SGHRS, CDR2 YFSETQ.

This clone is a singleton in its sample. The chain joins TRBV27 to TRBJ1-5, with D possibly matching TRBD1 (5 bases). Per the germline V gene, CDR1 is MNHEY and CDR2 is SMNVEV (reference sequence). This CDR3 region has 16 residues. Trimming cost V 2 bases and J 1 base, with 12 bases left between them. The CDR3 sequence: CASSLQAAGSNQPQHF. The CDR3 nucleotides read TGTGCCAGCAGTTTACAGGCGGCAGGGAGCAATCAGCCCCAGCATTTT.

V usage is TRBV29-1 and J usage is TRBJ1-2; 10 nucleotides agree with TRBD1. The CDR3 is 15 residues long. V dropped 6 bases and J dropped 6; count of bases not matched to a gene: 13. The V gene's germline CDR1 is SQVTM and CDR2 ANQGSEA. The CDR3 reads CSVPRGQGRVDGYTF. The CDR3 DNA reads TGCAGCGTACCGAGGGGACAGGGGAGAGTGGATGGCTACACCTTC.

The chain joins TRBV18 to TRBJ2-2, with TRBD2 matching 7 bases. Trimming at V came to 3 bases and at J to 5 bases, leaving 9 bases not matched to a gene. Per the germline V gene, CDR1 is KGHSH and CDR2 is LQKENI. CDR3 length equals 16 residues. DNA for the CDR3: TGTGCCAGCTCACCTCGCCAGGGCGGGGGTACCGGGGAGCTGTTTTTT. It yields the protein CASSPRQGGGTGELFF.

J is TRBJ1-5 and V is TRBV4-1; tentatively, D is TRBD1 (5 bases). Germline values: CDR1 MGHRA, CDR2 YSYEKL. The CDR3 extends over 17 amino acids. The V end was cut by 0 bases, the J end by 2 bases, with 14 bases between. CDR3 region: CASSQDAGRIGNQPQHF. CDR3 nucleotides: TGCGCCAGCAGCCAAGACGCAGGGCGTATAGGCAATCAGCCCCAGCATTTT.

The chain couples TRBV5-1 to TRBJ2-3; TRBD1 matches at 11 bases. The CDR3 is 15 amino acids. The V gene end was trimmed by 7 bases and the J gene end by 4 bases; junction bases not matched to a gene: 8. Germline loops: CDR1 SGHRS, CDR2 YFSETQ. The CDR3 bases are TGCGCCAGCGCCGGGACAGGGGGAAGCTCAGATACGCAGTATTTT. Translated: CASAGTGGSSDTQYF.

The chain couples TRBV15 to TRBJ2-1; D is unresolved. Germline V gene data show CDR1 as LNHNV and CDR2 as YYDKDF (reference sequence). Trimming took off 0 bases at V and 0 bases at J, with 6 bases between the two ends. This CDR3 contains 15 residues. CDR3 region: CATSRDRFSYNEQFF. CDR3 nucleotide sequence: TGTGCCACCAGCAGAGATCGTTTCTCCTACAATGAGCAGTTCTTC.

This rearrangement joins TRBV7-9 to TRBJ1-4; 7 bases are shared with TRBD1. The germline V gene encodes CDR1 SEHNR and CDR2 FQNEAQ (reference sequence). The CDR3 is 14 amino acids. V lost 1 base to trimming and J lost 7 bases; unmatched junction nucleotides: 3. The CDR3 sequence: CASSLGTGVEKLFF. CDR3 bases: TGTGCCAGCAGCTTAGGAACAGGGGTTGAAAAACTGTTTTTT.